Listed below are T cell receptor beta chains from one sample, sequenced in a study of T cells in Graves' hyperthyroidism and ophthalmopathy. TCRdb called the multiplex PCR reads again in MiXCR, with one record for every CDR3 protein. The sample holds 450,000 to 700,000 distinct CDR3 sequences, roughly 50% seen once. Sequencing was performed on peripheral blood or thyroid tissue (not recorded which). Receptor source: an adult woman with Graves' disease, either hyperthyroidism or ophthalmopathy (not recorded which). Both conserved end residues are part of each CDR3. The order of the fields is D gene, clone size, V gene, J gene, CDR3 protein, CDR3 DNA. The D gene is left open where the match is weak. Clone size, where shown, is once, few, many, or a class for clones that have expanded.

d_gene: -; abundance: many; v_gene: TRBV7-2; j_gene: TRBJ2-5; CDR3aa: CASSSPGILQETQYF; CDR3nt: TGTGCCAGCAGCTCCCCCGGGATTCTACAAGAGACCCAGTACTTC
d_gene: TRBD1; abundance: many; v_gene: TRBV5-1; j_gene: TRBJ2-7; CDR3aa: CASSFHLQGSYEQYF; CDR3nt: TGCGCCAGCAGCTTCCACCTACAGGGGTCCTACGAGCAGTACTTC
d_gene: -; abundance: few; v_gene: TRBV12-3/TRBV12-4; j_gene: TRBJ1-1; CDR3aa: CASSPPGTAEHNTEAFF; CDR3nt: TGTGCCAGCAGTCCCCCCGGGACGGCAGAACACAACACTGAAGCTTTCTTT
d_gene: -; abundance: once; v_gene: TRBV28; j_gene: TRBJ1-2; CDR3aa: CASSFSRRGNTF; CDR3nt: TGTGCCAGCAGTTTTTCGAGGCGGGGAAACACCTTC
d_gene: TRBD1; abundance: many; v_gene: TRBV29-1; j_gene: TRBJ2-5; CDR3aa: CSVYGTGGQETQYF; CDR3nt: TGCAGCGTTTACGGGACAGGGGGTCAAGAGACCCAGTACTTC
d_gene: TRBD1; abundance: -; v_gene: TRBV20-1; j_gene: TRBJ1-1; CDR3aa: CSARDDRVNTEAFF; CDR3nt: TGCAGTGCTAGAGATGACAGGGTGAACACTGAAGCTTTCTTT
d_gene: -; abundance: -; v_gene: TRBV11-2; j_gene: TRBJ2-7; CDR3aa: CAGTSQVAVKTPYEQYF; CDR3nt: TGTGCCGGAACGTCCCAGGTGGCAGTTAAAACACCTTACGAGCAGTACTTC
d_gene: -; abundance: -; v_gene: TRBV7-9; j_gene: TRBJ1-4; CDR3aa: CASSLRVGEKLFF; CDR3nt: TGTGCCAGCAGCTTGAGGGTTGGGGAAAAACTGTTTTTT
d_gene: -; abundance: many; v_gene: TRBV2; j_gene: TRBJ2-2; CDR3aa: CASMPLGGPTGNTGELFF; CDR3nt: TGTGCCAGCATGCCACTCGGAGGGCCTACGGGGAACACCGGGGAGCTGTTTTTT
d_gene: TRBD2; abundance: -; v_gene: TRBV19; j_gene: TRBJ2-7; CDR3aa: CASRTSGLAGRNEQYF; CDR3nt: TGTGCCAGTAGGACCTCGGGACTAGCGGGACGCAATGAGCAGTACTTC
d_gene: -; abundance: many; v_gene: TRBV11-2; j_gene: TRBJ2-7; CDR3aa: CASSLEGQPSYEQYF; CDR3nt: TGTGCCAGCAGCTTAGAAGGACAACCTTCCTACGAGCAGTACTTC
d_gene: TRBD1; abundance: -; v_gene: TRBV7-1; j_gene: TRBJ2-7; CDR3aa: CASSSGQGFMEQYF; CDR3nt: TGTGCCAGCAGCTCCGGACAGGGGTTTATGGAGCAGTACTTC
d_gene: -; abundance: -; v_gene: TRBV5-1; j_gene: TRBJ2-6; CDR3aa: CASHGDNVLTF; CDR3nt: TGCGCCAGCCACGGGGACAACGTCCTGACTTTC
d_gene: -; abundance: -; v_gene: TRBV5-1; j_gene: TRBJ2-5; CDR3aa: CASSVDGNQETQYF; CDR3nt: TGCGCCAGCAGCGTGGACGGAAACCAAGAGACCCAGTACTTC
d_gene: TRBD1; abundance: -; v_gene: TRBV10-3; j_gene: TRBJ2-7; CDR3aa: CAISEEGTGQAEQYF; CDR3nt: TGTGCCATCAGTGAGGAGGGGACAGGGCAGGCCGAGCAGTACTTC
d_gene: -; abundance: -; v_gene: TRBV7-9; j_gene: TRBJ1-2; CDR3aa: CASSPGLAAYNGYTF; CDR3nt: TGTGCCAGCAGCCCAGGACTAGCGGCCTACAATGGCTACACCTTC
d_gene: -; abundance: -; v_gene: TRBV20-1; j_gene: TRBJ1-3; CDR3aa: CSARDVQRQDTIYF; CDR3nt: TGCAGTGCTAGAGATGTACAGAGGCAGGACACCATATATTTT
d_gene: TRBD2; abundance: many; v_gene: TRBV9; j_gene: TRBJ2-7; CDR3aa: CASSPRWASGRAPLEQYF; CDR3nt: TGTGCCAGCAGCCCACGATGGGCTAGCGGGAGGGCCCCTCTCGAGCAGTACTTC
d_gene: -; abundance: -; v_gene: TRBV9; j_gene: TRBJ2-6; CDR3aa: CASSGSRDGANVLTF; CDR3nt: TGTGCCAGCAGCGGATCCCGGGACGGGGCCAACGTCCTGACTTTC
d_gene: TRBD1; abundance: -; v_gene: TRBV2; j_gene: TRBJ2-7; CDR3aa: CASRETGKVEQYF; CDR3nt: TGTGCCAGCAGGGAGACAGGGAAGGTCGAGCAGTACTTC